The source of this TCR beta chain is a study of cytomegalovirus exposure and HLA in healthy donors. Study summary: Earlier, 150 million to 200 million T cells were analyzed, and fewer than 120 million unique TCR beta sequences were found among them. Whole-study results and caveats: Later analysis associated a missense DCLRE1C variant with TCR beta V- and J-gene trimming. An analysis that was carried out later associated 16,951 TCR beta sequences with HLA alleles at 0.05 false discovery rate. Other equally common chains were less clonally expanded than HLA-associated TCR beta chains, a later analysis showed.

PCR was performed using 60 Vbeta and 13 Jbeta primers. Assay used: immunoSEQ multiplex PCR; TCRdb lists only in-frame clones, some missing. The table shows approximately 160,000 clones, with around 81% occurring only once. A word on this clone: Its antigen is unknown.

The CDR3 spans 14 residues. CDR1 is MNHNS, CDR2 SASEGT, per germline. V was cut by 4 bases and J by 0 bases, with 10 bases left in between. The gene calls are TRBV6-1 and TRBJ2-7, with D perhaps TRBD1 (6 bases). The TCR was taken from a woman in her thirties or forties in good health and CMV-seronegative. Sequences were obtained from PBMCs. As DNA, the CDR3 is TGTGCCAGCAGTGCCGGACAGTTCTCCTACGAGCAGTACTTC. Its translation: CASSAGQFSYEQYF.